Listed here are 3 T cell receptor beta chains from one sample, sequenced in a study of human T cells and chemical hapten exposure. The sample's time point: patch test 3, about 24 weeks after DPC sensitization. As to treatment: therapeutic diphenylcyclopropenone sensitization with weekly scalp DPC. TCRdb re-derived calls from the RACE reads in MiXCR, one entry per CDR3 protein. This repertoire shows tens of thousands of distinct CDR3 sequences, 8.5% to 14% found once; its top ten account for 1.4%. This specimen consisted of whole blood, obtained in connection with sensitization to the hapten diphenylcyclopropenone (DPC). The receptors come from a woman between 50 and 59 years old with alopecia areata. Some clones in this sample may be carry-over from other donors' samples.

The chain carries TRBV11-3 and TRBJ2-7; 11 bases are shared with TRBD1. The V segment lost 5 bases and the J segment 7 bases; nucleotides outside the gene matches: 7. Germline V lookup: CDR1 SGHNT, CDR2 YENEEA. The length of the CDR3 is 14 residues. CDR3 in DNA: TGTGCCAGCAGCCGTGCGGGACAGGGGGGTGAGCAGTACTTC. Amino acids: CASSRAGQGGEQYF.

The gene calls are TRBV28 and TRBJ2-5, with unresolved D. CDR3 length: 13 residues. Germline V gives CDR1 MDHEN, CDR2 SYDVKM. V dropped 6 bases and J dropped 2 bases, with 10 bases sitting between them. The CDR3 DNA follows: TGTGCCAGCAGCCCGTTTAAACAAGAGACCCAGTACTTC. Protein product: CASSPFKQETQYF.

The chain uses TRBV6-1 and TRBJ2-7; 9 bases agree with TRBD2. This CDR3 spans 16 amino acids. V was clipped by 7 bases and J by 2 bases; unmatched bases: 12. CDR1 is MNHNS and CDR2 is SASEGT in the germline V gene. CDR3 DNA sequence: TGTGCCAGCACCCCCGGGCGGGAGGGCCCTACCTACGAGCAGTACTTC. Amino acid sequence: CASTPGREGPTYEQYF.